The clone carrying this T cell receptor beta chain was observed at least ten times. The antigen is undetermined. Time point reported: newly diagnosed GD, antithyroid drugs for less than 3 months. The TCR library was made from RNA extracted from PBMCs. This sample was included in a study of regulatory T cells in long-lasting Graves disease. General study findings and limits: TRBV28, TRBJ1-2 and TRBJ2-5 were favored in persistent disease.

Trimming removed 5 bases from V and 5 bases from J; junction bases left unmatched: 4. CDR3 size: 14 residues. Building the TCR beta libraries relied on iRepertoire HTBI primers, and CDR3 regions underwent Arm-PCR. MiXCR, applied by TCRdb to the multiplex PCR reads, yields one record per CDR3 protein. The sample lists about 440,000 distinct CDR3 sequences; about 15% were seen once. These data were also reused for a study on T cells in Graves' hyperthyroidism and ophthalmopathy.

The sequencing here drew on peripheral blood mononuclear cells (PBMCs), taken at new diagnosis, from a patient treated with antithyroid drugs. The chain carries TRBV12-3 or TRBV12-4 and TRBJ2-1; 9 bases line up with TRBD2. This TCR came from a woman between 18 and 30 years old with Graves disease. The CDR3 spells CASSAGGPNNEQFF. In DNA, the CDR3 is TGTGCCAGCAGTGCGGGAGGGCCCAACAATGAGCAGTTCTTC.